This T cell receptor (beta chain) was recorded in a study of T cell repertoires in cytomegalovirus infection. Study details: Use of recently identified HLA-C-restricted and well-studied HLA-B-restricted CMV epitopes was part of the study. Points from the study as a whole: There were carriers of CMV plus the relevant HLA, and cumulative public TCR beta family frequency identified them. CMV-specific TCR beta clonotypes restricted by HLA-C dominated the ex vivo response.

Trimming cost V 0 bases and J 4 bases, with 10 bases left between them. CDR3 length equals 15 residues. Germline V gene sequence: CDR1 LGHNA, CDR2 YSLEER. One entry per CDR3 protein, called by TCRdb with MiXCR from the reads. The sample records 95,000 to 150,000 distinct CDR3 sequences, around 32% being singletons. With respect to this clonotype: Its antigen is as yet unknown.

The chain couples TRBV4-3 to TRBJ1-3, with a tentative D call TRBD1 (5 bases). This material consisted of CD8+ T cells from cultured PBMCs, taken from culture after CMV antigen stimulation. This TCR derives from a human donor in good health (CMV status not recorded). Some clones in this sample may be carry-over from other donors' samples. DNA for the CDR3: TGCGCCAGCAGCCAAGAAGCGACAGCAGGAAACACCATATATTTT. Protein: CASSQEATAGNTIYF.